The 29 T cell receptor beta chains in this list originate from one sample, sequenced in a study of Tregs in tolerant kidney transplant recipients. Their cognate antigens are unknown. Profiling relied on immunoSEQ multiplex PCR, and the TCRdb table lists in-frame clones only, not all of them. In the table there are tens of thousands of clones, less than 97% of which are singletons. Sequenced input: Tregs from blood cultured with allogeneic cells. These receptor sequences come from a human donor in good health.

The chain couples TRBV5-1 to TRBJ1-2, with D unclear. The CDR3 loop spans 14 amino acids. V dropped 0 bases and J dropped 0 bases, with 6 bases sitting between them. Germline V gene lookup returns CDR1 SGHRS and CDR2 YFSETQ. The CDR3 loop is CASSLDLTNYGYTF. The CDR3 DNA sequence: TGCGCCAGCAGCTTGGACCTCACTAACTATGGCTACACCTTC.

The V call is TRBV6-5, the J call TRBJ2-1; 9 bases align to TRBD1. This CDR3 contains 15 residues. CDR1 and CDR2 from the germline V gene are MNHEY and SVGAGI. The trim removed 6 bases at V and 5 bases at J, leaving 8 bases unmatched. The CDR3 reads CASSRNRGQNNEQFF. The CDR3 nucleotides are TGTGCCAGCAGCCGGAACAGGGGGCAAAACAATGAGCAGTTCTTC.

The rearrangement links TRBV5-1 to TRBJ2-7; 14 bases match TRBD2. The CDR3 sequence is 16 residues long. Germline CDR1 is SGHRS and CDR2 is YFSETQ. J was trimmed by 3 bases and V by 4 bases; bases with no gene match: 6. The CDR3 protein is CASSPGLAGGLYEQYF. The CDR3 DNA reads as TGCGCCAGCAGCCCTGGACTAGCGGGAGGCCTCTACGAGCAGTACTTC.

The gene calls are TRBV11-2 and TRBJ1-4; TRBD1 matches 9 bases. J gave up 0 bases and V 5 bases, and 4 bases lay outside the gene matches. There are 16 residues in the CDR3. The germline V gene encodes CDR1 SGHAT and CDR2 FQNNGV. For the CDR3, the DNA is TGTGCCAGCAGCCCGAGACAGGGGGCAACTAATGAAAAACTGTTTTTT. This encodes CASSPRQGATNEKLFF. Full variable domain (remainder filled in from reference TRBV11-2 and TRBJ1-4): EAGVAQSPRYKIIEKRQSVAFWCNPISGHATLYWYQQILGQGPKLLIQFQNNGVVDDSQLPKDRFSAERLKGVDSTLKIQPAKLEDSAVYLCASSPRQGATNEKLFFGSGTQLSVL.

In DNA form, the CDR3 reads TGTGCCAGCAGCCCGCTAGGGCGGTACAATGAGCAGTTCTTC. Its translation is CASSPLGRYNEQFF. The rearrangement links TRBV5-8 to TRBJ2-1; no reliable D call. The germline CDR1 and CDR2 sequences are SGHTS and YDEGEE. There are 14 residues in the CDR3. Trimming pared 4 bases from V and 4 bases from J, leaving 12 bases between. The whole variable domain, filled in from reference TRBV5-8 and TRBJ2-1, reads EAGVTQSPTHLIKTRGQQATLRCSPISGHTSVYWYQQALGLGLQFLLWYDEGEERNRGNFPPRFSGRQFPNYSSELNVNALELEDSALYLCASSPLGRYNEQFFGPGTRLTVL.

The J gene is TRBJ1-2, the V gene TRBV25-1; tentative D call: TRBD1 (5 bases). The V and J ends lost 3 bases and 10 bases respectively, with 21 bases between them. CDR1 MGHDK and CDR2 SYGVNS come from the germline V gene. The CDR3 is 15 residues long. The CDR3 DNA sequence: TGTGCCAGCAGTGAGCCCGGGGCAGGGAAACGGTACTACACCTTC. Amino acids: CASSEPGAGKRYYTF.

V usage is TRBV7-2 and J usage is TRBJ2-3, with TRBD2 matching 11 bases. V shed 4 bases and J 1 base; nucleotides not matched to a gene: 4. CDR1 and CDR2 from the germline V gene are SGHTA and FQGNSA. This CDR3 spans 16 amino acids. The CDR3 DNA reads TGTGCCAGCAGCTCCACTAGCGGGAGCGGCACAGATACGCAGTATTTT. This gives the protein CASSSTSGSGTDTQYF.

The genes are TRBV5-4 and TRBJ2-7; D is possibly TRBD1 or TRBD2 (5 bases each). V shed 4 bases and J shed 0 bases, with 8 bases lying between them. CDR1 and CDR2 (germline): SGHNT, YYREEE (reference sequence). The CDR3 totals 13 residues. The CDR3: CASSTGPSYEQYF. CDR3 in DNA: TGTGCCAGCAGCACGGGACCCTCCTACGAGCAGTACTTC.

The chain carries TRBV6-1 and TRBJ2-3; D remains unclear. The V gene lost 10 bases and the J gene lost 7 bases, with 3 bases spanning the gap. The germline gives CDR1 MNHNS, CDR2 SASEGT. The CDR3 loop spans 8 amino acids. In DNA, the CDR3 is TGTGCCATAAATACGCAGTATTTT. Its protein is CAINTQYF.

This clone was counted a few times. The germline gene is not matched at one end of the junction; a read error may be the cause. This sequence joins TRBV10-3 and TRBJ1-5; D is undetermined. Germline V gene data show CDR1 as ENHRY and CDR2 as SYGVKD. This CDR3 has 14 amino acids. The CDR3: CAISESIVDQAQHF. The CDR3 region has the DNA TGTGCCATCAGTGAGTCGATTGTAGATCAGGCCCAGCATTTT.

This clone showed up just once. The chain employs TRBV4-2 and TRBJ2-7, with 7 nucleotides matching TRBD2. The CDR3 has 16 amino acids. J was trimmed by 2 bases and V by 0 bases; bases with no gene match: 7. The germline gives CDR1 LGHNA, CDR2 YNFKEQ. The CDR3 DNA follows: TGTGCCAGCAGCCAAGATCTGGCGGGGGAGACCTACGAGCAGTACTTC. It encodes CASSQDLAGETYEQYF.

In DNA form, the CDR3 reads TGTGCCAGCAGCTTGGGGACTGGGGCGGCTGGAAACACCATATATTTT. Translation gives CASSLGTGAAGNTIYF. The J gene is TRBJ1-3, the V gene TRBV11-3; perhaps TRBD1 as D (5 bases). Trimming shortened V by 3 bases and J by 2 bases, and 14 bases separated the two germline ends. There are 16 residues in the CDR3. Germline V gives CDR1 SGHNT, CDR2 YENEEA.

The CDR3 region has the DNA TGTGCCAGCAGCTTGGCCCTCGGACAGGGCTATGGCTACACCTTC. It specifies CASSLALGQGYGYTF. This chain joins TRBV5-4 and TRBJ1-2, with 8 bases fitting TRBD1. Germline V CDR1 and CDR2: SGHNT, YYREEE (reference sequence). V trimming: 0 bases; J trimming: 4 bases; junction bases outside the gene matches: 5. This CDR3 contains 15 residues.

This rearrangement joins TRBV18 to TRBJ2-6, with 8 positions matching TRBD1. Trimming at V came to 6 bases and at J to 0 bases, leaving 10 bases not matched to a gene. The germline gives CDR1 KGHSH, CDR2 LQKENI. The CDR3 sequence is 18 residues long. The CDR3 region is CASSTRTGTFSGANVLTF. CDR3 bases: TGTGCCAGCTCGACCCGGACAGGGACGTTCTCTGGGGCCAACGTCCTGACTTTC.

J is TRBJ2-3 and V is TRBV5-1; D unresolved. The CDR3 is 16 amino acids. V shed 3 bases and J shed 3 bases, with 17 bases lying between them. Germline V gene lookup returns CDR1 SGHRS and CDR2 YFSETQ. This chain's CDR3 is CASSSRTSPRTDTQYF. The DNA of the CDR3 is TGCGCCAGCAGCTCCCGGACCTCCCCCAGAACAGATACGCAGTATTTT.

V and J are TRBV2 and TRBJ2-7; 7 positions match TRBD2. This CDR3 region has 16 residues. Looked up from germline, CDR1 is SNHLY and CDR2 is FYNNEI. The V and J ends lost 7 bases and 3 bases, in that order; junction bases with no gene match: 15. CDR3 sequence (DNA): TGTGCCAGCAATAGAAGGGAGGGCAATGCTTTCTACGAGCAGTACTTC. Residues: CASNRREGNAFYEQYF.

The CDR3 sequence: CASSIRATLGNTIYF. CDR3 coding DNA: TGTGCCAGTAGTATCCGGGCCACTCTTGGAAACACCATATATTTT. The rearrangement links TRBV19 to TRBJ1-3; D gene unclear. The CDR3 is 15 residues long. The V end was cut by 3 bases, the J end by 3 bases, with 12 bases between. Germline CDR1 reads LNHDA; CDR2 reads SQIVND (reference sequence).

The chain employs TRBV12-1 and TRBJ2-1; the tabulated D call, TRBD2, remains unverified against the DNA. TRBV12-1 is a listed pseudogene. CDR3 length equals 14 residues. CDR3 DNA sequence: TGTGCCAGCAGCTTTAAGGCGGGAGAGAATGAGCAGTTCTTC. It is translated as CASSFKAGENEQFF.

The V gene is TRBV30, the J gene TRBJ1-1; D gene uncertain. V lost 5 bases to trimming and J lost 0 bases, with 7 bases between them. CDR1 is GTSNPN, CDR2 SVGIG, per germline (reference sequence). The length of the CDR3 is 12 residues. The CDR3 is CAWFRLNTEAFF. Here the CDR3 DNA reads TGTGCCTGGTTCAGACTGAACACTGAAGCTTTCTTT. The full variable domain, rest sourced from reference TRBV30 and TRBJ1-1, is SQTIHQWPATLVQPVGSPLSLECTVEGTSNPNLYWYRQAAGRGLQLLFYSVGIGQISSEVPQNLSASRPQDRQFILSSKKLLLSDSGFYLCAWFRLNTEAFFGQGTRLTVV.

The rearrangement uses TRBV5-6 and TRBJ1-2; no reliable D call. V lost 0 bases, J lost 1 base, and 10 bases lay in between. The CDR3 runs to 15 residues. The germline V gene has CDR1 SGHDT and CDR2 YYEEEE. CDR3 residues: CASSLVGRYNYGYTF. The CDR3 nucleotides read TGTGCCAGCAGCTTGGTCGGCAGATATAACTATGGCTACACCTTC.

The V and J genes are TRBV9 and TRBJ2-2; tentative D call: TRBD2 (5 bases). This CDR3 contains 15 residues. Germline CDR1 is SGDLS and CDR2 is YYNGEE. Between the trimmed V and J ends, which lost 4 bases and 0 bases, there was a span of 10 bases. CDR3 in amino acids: CASSKSGSNTGELFF. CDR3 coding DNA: TGTGCCAGCAGCAAGAGCGGATCGAACACCGGGGAGCTGTTTTTT.

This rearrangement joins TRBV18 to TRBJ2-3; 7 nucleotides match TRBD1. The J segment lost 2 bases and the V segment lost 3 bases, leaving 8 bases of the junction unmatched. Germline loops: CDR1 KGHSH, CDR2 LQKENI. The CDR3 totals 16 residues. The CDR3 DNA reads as TGTGCCAGCTCACCGGACAGGTCGCTGGTCACAGATACGCAGTATTTT. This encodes CASSPDRSLVTDTQYF.

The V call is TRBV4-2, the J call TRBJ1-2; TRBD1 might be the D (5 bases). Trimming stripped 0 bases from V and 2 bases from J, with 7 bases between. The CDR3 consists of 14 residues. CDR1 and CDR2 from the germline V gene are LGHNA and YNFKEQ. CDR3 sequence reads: CASSQDRQNYGYTF. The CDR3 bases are TGTGCCAGCAGCCAAGATCGACAGAACTATGGCTACACCTTC.

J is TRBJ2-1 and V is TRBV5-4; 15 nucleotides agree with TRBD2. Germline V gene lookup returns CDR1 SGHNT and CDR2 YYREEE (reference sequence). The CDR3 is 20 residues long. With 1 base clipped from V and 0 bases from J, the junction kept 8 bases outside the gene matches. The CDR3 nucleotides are TGTGCCAGCAGCTTGTATAGGACTAGCGGGAGGGCCCGCTCCTACAATGAGCAGTTCTTC. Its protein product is CASSLYRTSGRARSYNEQFF.

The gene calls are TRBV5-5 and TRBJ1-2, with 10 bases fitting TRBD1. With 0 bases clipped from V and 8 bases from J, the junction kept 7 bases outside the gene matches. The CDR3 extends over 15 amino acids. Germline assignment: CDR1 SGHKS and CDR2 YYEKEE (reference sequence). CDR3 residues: CASSLAPGTGEGYTF. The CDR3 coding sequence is TGTGCCAGCAGCTTGGCCCCCGGGACAGGGGAAGGCTACACCTTC.

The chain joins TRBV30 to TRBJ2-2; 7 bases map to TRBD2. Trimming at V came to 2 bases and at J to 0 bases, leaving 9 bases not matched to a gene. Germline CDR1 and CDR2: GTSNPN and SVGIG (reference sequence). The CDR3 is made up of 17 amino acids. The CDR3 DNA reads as TGTGCCTGGAGTCCGCTTGGCGGGAGCCCGAACACCGGGGAGCTGTTTTTT. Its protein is CAWSPLGGSPNTGELFF. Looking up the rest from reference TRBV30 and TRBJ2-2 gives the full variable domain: SQTIHQWPATLVQPVGSPLSLECTVEGTSNPNLYWYRQAAGRGLQLLFYSVGIGQISSEVPQNLSASRPQDRQFILSSKKLLLSDSGFYLCAWSPLGGSPNTGELFFGEGSRLTVL.

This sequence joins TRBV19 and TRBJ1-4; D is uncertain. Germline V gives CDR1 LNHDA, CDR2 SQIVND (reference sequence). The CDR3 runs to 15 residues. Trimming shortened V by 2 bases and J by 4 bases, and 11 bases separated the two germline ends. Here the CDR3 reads CASSISKRFNEKLFF. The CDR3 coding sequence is TGTGCCAGTAGTATATCTAAACGGTTTAATGAAAAACTGTTTTTT. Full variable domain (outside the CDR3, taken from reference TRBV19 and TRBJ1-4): DGGITQSPKYLFRKEGQNVTLSCEQNLNHDAMYWYRQDPGQGLRLIYYSQIVNDFQKGDIAEGYSVSREKKESFPLTVTSAQKNPTAFYLCASSISKRFNEKLFFGSGTQLSVL.

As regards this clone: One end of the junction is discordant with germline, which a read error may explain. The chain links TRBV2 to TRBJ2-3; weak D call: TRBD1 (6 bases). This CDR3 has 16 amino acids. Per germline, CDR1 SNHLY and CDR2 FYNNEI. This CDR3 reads CASSETGRPSTDTRYF. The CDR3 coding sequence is TGTGCCAGCAGTGAAACAGGGAGACCTAGCACAGATACGCGGTATTTT.

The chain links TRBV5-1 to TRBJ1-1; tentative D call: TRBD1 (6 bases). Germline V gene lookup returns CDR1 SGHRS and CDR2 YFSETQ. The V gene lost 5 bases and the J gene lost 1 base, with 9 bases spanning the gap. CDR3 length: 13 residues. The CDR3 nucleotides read TGCGCCAGCAGGGAGGGACAGAACACTGAAGCTTTCTTT. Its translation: CASREGQNTEAFF. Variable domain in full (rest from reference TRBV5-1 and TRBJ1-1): KAGVTQTPRYLIKTRGQQVTLSCSPISGHRSVSWYQQTPGQGLQFLFEYFSETQRNKGNFPGRFSGRQFSNSRSEMNVSTLELGDSALYLCASREGQNTEAFFGQGTRLTVV.